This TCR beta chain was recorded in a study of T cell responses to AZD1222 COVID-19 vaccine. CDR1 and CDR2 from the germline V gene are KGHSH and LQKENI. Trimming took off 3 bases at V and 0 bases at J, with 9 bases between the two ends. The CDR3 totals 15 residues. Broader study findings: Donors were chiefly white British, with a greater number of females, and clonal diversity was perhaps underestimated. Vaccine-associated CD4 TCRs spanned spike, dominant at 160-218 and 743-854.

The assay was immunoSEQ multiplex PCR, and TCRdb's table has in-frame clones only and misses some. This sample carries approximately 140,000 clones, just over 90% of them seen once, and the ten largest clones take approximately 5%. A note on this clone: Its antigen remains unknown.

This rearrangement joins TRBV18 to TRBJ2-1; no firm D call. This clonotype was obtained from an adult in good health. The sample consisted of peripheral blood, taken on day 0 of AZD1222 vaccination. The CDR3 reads CASSPDQSSYNEQFF. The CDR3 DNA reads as TGTGCCAGCTCACCCGACCAGAGCTCCTACAATGAGCAGTTCTTC.